This T cell receptor (beta chain) was profiled in a study of T-cell reconstitution after alpha-beta-depleted transplantation in children (dated by TCRdb to the mid-2010s). Regarding the study in general: Using TCR repertoire profiling, the study quantitatively followed how T-cell immune reconstitution unfolded in children after TCRalphabeta/CD19-depleted allogeneic hematopoietic cell transplantation.

Study-wide findings and limitations: The frequencies of hyperexpanded clones fell over the following months, and after one year, T-cell counts and TCRbeta diversity were mostly attributed to newly produced T cells. The apparently early alphabetaT-cell count recovery about two months after transplant was reportedly dependent on only several hundred rapidly expanded clones derived from non-depleted graft cells. The high TCRbeta diversity at day 60 in some patients was ascribed to recipient T cells and intrathymic progenitors that had survived conditioning.

Receptor amplification or capture employed PCR. This sample was sequenced with an Illumina HiSeq 2500. To normalize quantification of the TCRbeta repertoire, the TCR libraries were built with molecular barcoding that relied on unique molecular identifiers. TCRdb reprocessing: public reads trimmed at Q25 with fastp, clones called with MiXCR, in-frame beta chains kept. One record per CDR3 amino acid sequence lists the most common genes and DNA. This sample holds 300,000 to 400,000 distinct CDR3 sequences; under 20% were observed only once. The top ten clones comprise about 41% of the sample. The intended sense of this specimen's treatment or condition label: allogeneic hematopoietic cell transplantation with graft depleted of TCRalphabeta T cells and CD19 B cells. The children who served as transplant recipients had been given grafts of TCRalphabeta/CD19-depleted allogeneic hematopoietic cells. A word on this clonotype: This clone's antigen is unknown. Base qualities are not provided; no much larger clone lies one nucleotide away.

The CDR3 sequence holds 16 residues, the cysteine and phenylalanine included. Of the read, only the CDR3 DNA is kept; its 48 bases are in frame from base 1. Reading the germline V gene (reference sequence) gives CDR1 LGHDT and CDR2 YNNKEL. V has 2 bases trimmed and J has 0 bases trimmed; junction bases matching no gene number 4. This receptor chain uses TRBV3-1 and TRBJ1-3; 7 junctional bases match TRBD1. The sequenced sample was PBMCs, mostly from graft donor cells, obtained 360 days after TCRalphabeta/CD19-depleted stem cell transplant. This TCR derives from a male patient between 2 and 15 years old who had a stem cell transplant for acute lymphoblastic leukemia, so the T cells may come from the graft donor. The CDR3 protein sequence reads: CASSQTGQLSGNTIYF. The DNA sequence is given as TGTGCCAGCAGCCAAACGGGACAGCTCTCTGGAAACACCATATATTTT.